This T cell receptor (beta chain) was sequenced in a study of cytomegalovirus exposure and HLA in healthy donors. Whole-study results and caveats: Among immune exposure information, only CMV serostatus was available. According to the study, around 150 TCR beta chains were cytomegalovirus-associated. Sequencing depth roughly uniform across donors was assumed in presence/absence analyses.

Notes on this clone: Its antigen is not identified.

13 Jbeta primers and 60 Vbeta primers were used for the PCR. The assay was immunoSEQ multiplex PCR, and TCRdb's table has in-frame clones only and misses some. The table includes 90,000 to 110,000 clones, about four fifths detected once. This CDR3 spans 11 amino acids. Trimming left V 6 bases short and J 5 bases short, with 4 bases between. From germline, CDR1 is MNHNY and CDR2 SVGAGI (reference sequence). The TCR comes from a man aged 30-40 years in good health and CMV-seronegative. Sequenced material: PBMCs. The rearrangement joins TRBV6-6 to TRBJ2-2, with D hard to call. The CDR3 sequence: CASRYTGELFF. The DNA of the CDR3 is TGTGCCAGCAGGTATACCGGGGAGCTGTTTTTT.